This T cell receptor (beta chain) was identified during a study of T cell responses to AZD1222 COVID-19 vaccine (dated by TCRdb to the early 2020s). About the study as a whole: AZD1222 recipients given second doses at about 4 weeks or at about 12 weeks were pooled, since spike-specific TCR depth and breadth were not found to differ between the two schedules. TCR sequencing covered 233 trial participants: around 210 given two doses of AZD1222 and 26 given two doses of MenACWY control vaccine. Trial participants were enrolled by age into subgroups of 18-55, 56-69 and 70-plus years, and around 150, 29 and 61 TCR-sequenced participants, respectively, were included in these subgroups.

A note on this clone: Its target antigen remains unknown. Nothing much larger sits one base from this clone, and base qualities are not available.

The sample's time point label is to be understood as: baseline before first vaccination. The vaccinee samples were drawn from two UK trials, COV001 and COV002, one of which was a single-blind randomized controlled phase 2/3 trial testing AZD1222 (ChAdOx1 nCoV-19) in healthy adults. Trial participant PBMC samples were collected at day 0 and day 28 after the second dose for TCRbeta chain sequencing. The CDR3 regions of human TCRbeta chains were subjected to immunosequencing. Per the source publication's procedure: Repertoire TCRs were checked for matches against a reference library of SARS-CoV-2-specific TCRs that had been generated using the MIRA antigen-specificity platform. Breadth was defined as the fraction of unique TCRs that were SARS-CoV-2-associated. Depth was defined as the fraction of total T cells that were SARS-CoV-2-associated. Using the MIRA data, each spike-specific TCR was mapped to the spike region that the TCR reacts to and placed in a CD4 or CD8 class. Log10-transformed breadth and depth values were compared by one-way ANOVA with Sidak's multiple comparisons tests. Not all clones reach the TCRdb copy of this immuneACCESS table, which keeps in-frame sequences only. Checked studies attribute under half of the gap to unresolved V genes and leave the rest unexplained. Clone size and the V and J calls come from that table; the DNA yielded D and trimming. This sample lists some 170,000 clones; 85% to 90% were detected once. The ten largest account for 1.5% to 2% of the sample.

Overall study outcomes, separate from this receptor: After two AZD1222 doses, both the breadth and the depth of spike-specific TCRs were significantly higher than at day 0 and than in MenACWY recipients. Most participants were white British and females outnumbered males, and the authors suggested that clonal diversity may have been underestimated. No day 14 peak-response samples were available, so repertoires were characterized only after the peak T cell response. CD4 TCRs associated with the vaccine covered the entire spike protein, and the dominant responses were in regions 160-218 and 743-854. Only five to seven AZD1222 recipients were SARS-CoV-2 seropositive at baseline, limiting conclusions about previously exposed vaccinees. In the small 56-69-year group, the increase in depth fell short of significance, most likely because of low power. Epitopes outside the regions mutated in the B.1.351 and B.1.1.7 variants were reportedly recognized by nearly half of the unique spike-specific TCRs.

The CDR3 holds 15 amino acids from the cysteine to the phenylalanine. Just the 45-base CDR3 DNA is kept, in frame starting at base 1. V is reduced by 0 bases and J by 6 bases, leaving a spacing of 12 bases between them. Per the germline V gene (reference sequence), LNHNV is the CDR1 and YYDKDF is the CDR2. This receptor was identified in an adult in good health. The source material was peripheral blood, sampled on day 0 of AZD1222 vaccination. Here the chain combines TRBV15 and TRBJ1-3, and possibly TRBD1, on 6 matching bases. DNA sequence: TGTGCCACCAGCAGAGAGGGGCAGGGGCCAAACACCATATATTTT. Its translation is CATSREGQGPNTIYF.